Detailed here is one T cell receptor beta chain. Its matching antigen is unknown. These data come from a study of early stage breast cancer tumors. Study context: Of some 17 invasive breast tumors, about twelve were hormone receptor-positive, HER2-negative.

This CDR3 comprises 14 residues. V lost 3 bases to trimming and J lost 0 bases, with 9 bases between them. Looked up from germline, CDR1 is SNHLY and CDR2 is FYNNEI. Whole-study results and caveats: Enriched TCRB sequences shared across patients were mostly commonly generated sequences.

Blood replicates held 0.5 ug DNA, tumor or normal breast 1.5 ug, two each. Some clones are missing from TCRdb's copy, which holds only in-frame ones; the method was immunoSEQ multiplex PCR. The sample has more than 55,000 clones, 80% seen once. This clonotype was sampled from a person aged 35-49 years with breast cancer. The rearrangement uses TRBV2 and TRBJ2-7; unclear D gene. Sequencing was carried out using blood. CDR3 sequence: CASSDKPLSYEQYF. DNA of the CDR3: TGTGCCAGCAGTGATAAGCCCCTCTCCTACGAGCAGTACTTC.